The clone carrying this T cell receptor beta chain was counted ten times or more. This sample stems from a study of regulatory T cells in long-lasting Graves disease. J was trimmed by 2 bases and V by 5 bases; bases with no gene match: 7. CDR1 is MNHEY and CDR2 is SMNVEV in the germline V gene (reference sequence). CDR3 length: 15 amino acids. To make TCR beta libraries, researchers used iRepertoire HTBI primers and Arm-PCR of CDR3 regions. TCRdb independently ran MiXCR on the multiplex PCR reads; one entry per CDR3 protein. The sample holds roughly 530,000 distinct CDR3 sequences, about 15% seen once. This sample's time point: newly diagnosed GD, antithyroid drugs for less than 3 months. TCR sequences were obtained from RNA taken from PBMCs. These data were also reused for a study on T cells in Graves' hyperthyroidism and ophthalmopathy.

The sequence was obtained from a woman aged 35 to 60 with Graves disease. Sample: peripheral blood mononuclear cells (PBMCs), taken at new diagnosis, from a patient treated with antithyroid drugs. The gene calls are TRBV27 and TRBJ1-2; TRBD1 matches 8 bases. CDR3 region: CASSIGTGPNYGYTF. In nucleotides, the CDR3 is TGTGCCAGCAGTATCGGGACAGGCCCAAACTATGGCTACACCTTC.